Below are 8 T cell receptor beta chains sequenced from a single sample in a study of control samples from healthy donors and cancer patients. Clones were sequenced by immunoSEQ multiplex PCR, and TCRdb holds only the in-frame ones, with some missing. Of 130,000 to 150,000 clones in the sample, approximately 91% were seen once. The sample consisted of blood. All receptors come from a man aged 25-40 years in good health.

The chain couples TRBV9 to TRBJ1-2; D gene uncertain. Germline-derived CDR1 and CDR2 are SGDLS and YYNGEE. Trimming took off 0 bases at V and 3 bases at J, with 12 bases between the two ends. CDR3 length: 15 amino acids. CDR3 protein: CASSVDQGSYYGYTF. DNA for the CDR3: TGTGCCAGCAGCGTAGATCAAGGGAGTTACTATGGCTACACCTTC.

V is TRBV6-5 and J is TRBJ2-1; 8 nucleotides line up with TRBD1. Trimming at V came to 10 bases and at J to 7 bases, leaving 9 bases not matched to a gene. The CDR3 runs 13 residues. Germline CDR1 is MNHEY and CDR2 is SVGAGI. CDR3 DNA: TGTGCCATAGGACAGGGTGAAGTAAATGAGCAGTTCTTC. This translates into CAIGQGEVNEQFF.

For this clone: This specimen includes other DNA sequences encoding the same CDR3. The V and J genes are TRBV7-3 and TRBJ1-1; maybe TRBD1 (6 bases). Trimming removed 6 bases at V and 4 bases at J, with 12 bases between. From germline, CDR1 is SGHTA and CDR2 FQGTGA. This CDR3 region has 13 residues. The CDR3, as DNA: TGTGCCAGCAGTTTAGGGGGGAGCACTGAAGCTTTCTTT. It encodes CASSLGGSTEAFF.

The rearrangement uses TRBV2 and TRBJ2-7; D call uncertain. With 7 bases removed from V and 2 bases from J, the gap between germline ends came to 12 bases. Germline V gene sequence: CDR1 SNHLY, CDR2 FYNNEI. CDR3 length equals 13 residues. The CDR3 DNA follows: TGTGCCAGCACCCCGACCTTTACCTACGAGCAGTACTTC. This sequence encodes CASTPTFTYEQYF.

The V gene is TRBV12-3 or TRBV12-4, the J gene TRBJ1-1; D unclear. The germline V and J ends were trimmed by 4 bases and 7 bases, with 10 bases remaining between them. This CDR3 spans 12 amino acids. CDR3 in amino acids: CASSSEFGEAFF. The CDR3 DNA is TGTGCCAGCAGTTCAGAATTCGGTGAAGCTTTCTTT.

This rearrangement joins TRBV18 to TRBJ2-1, with 7 bases that match TRBD1. Germline trimming cut 1 base from V and 0 bases from J; bases unmatched to any gene: 3. The CDR3 loop spans 16 amino acids. Germline CDR1 is KGHSH and CDR2 is LQKENI. CDR3 amino acids: CASSPQGAGSYNEQFF. CDR3 coding DNA: TGTGCCAGCTCACCACAGGGGGCCGGCTCCTACAATGAGCAGTTCTTC.

The J gene is TRBJ2-7, the V gene TRBV5-1; 9 positions match TRBD1. The germline gives CDR1 SGHRS, CDR2 YFSETQ. J gave up 5 bases and V 4 bases, and 7 bases lay outside the gene matches. The CDR3 runs 14 residues. The CDR3 region is CASSLYGQGNEQYF. In DNA form, the CDR3 reads TGCGCCAGCAGCCTCTACGGACAGGGGAACGAGCAGTACTTC. The entire variable domain, with the rest obtained from reference TRBV5-1 and TRBJ2-7, is as follows: KAGVTQTPRYLIKTRGQQVTLSCSPISGHRSVSWYQQTPGQGLQFLFEYFSETQRNKGNFPGRFSGRQFSNSRSEMNVSTLELGDSALYLCASSLYGQGNEQYFGPGTRLTVT.

The V call is TRBV21-1, the J call TRBJ1-2; the listed D gene, TRBD1, was not tested against the DNA. TRBV21-1 is recorded as a pseudogene. This CDR3 is built from 11 residues. This CDR3 is CASHGQGAITF. The CDR3 nucleotides read TGTGCCAGCCACGGACAGGGAGCTATCACCTTC.